Reported below is one T cell receptor (beta chain). These data come from a study of blood T cell repertoires in COVID-19. Study-wide context: Acute-phase and convalescent COVID-19 samples originated in the United States, Italy and Spain. Sources were T cells, B-cell-depleted T cells, or PBMCs; the material itself was cDNA or gDNA.

Source study methods: Amplifying reference gene primers gave estimates of nucleated cell counts. Sequenced by immunoSEQ multiplex PCR; TCRdb stores in-frame clones only, minus some. V, J and clone size are those of that table, while D and trimming were read from the DNA. The repertoire consists of 150,000 to 200,000 clones, with almost 80% occurring once and the leading ten covering around 15%. The CDR3 consists of 16 residues. The chain combines TRBV21-1 with TRBJ1-5; TRBD1 was called by the table and not checked on the DNA. TRBV21-1 counts as a pseudogene. Sequenced material: peripheral blood. This TCR derives from a man aged 55 to 70 with active or convalescent COVID-19. The CDR3 here is CASSKADRGLNQPQHF. The CDR3 DNA reads as TGTGCCAGCAGCAAAGCGGACAGGGGGCTTAATCAGCCCCAGCATTTT.